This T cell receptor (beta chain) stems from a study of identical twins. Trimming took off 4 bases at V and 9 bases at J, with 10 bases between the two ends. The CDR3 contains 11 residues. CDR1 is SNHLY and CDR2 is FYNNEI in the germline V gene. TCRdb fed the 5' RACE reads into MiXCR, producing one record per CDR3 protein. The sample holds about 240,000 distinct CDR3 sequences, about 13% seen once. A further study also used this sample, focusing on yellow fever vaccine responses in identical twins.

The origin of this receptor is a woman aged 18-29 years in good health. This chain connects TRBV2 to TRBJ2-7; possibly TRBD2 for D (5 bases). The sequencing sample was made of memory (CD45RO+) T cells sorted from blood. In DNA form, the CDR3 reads TGTGCCAGCAGTGCCGTGGCGGGGCAGTACTTC. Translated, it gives CASSAVAGQYF.